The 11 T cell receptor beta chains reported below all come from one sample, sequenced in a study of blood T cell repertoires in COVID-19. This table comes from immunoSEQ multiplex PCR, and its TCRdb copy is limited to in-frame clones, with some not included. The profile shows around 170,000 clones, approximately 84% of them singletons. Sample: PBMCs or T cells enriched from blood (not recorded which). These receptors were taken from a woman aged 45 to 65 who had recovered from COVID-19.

Here the CDR3 reads CASRTSASHNEQFF. The CDR3 DNA is TGTGCCAGCAGGACTAGCGCCTCGCACAATGAGCAGTTCTTC. The chain links TRBV6-5 to TRBJ2-1; the match to TRBD2 covers 8 bases. Germline CDR1 reads MNHEY; CDR2 reads SVGAGI. J lost 5 bases, V lost 6 bases, and 6 bases had no gene match. The CDR3 runs to 14 residues.

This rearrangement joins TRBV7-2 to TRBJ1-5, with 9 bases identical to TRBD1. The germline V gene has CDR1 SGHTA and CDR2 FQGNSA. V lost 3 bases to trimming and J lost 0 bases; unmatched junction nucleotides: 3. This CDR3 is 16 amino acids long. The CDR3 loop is CASSLGTGISNQPQHF. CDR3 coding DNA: TGTGCCAGCAGCTTGGGGACAGGGATTAGCAATCAGCCCCAGCATTTT.

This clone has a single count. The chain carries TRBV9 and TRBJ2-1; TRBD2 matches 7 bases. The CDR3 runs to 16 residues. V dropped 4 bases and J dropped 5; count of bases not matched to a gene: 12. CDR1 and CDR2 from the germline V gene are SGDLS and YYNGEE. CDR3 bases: TGTGCCAGCAGCACCACGGGACTAAAGGTGGACAATGAGCAGTTCTTC. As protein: CASSTTGLKVDNEQFF.

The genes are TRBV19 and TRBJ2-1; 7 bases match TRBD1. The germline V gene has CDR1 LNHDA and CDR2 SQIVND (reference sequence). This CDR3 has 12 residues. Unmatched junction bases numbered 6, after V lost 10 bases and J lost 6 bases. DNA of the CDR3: TGTGCCACTTACGCAGGGGGCAATGAGCAGTTCTTC. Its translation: CATYAGGNEQFF.

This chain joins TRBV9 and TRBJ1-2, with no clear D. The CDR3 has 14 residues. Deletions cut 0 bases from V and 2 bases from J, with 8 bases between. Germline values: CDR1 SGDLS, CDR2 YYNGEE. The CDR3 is CASSVEGGNYGYTF. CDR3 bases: TGTGCCAGCAGCGTAGAAGGAGGGAACTATGGCTACACCTTC.

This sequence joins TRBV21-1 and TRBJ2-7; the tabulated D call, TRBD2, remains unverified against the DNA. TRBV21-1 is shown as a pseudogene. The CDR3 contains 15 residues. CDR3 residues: CASSLGGRERYEQYF. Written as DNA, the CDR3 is TGTGCCAGCAGCCTGGGAGGCAGGGAAAGATACGAGCAGTACTTC.

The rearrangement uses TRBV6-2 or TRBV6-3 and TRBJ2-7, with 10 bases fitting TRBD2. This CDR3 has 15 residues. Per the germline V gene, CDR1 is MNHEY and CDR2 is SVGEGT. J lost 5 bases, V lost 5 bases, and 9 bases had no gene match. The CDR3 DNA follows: TGTGCCAGCAGTAAAACTAGCGGGAAGGGAAACGAGCAGTACTTC. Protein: CASSKTSGKGNEQYF.

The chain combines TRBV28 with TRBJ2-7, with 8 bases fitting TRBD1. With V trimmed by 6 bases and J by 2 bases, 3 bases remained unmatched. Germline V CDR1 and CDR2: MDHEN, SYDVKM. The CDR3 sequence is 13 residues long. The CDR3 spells CASRQTGAYEQYF. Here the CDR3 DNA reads TGTGCCAGCAGACAGACAGGGGCCTACGAGCAGTACTTC.

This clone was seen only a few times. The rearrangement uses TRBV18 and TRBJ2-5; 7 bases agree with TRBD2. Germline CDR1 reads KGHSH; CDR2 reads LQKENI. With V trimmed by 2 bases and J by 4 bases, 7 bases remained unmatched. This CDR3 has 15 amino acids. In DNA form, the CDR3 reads TGTGCCAGCTCACCAATCCTCGGGACTACAGAGACCCAGTACTTC. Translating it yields CASSPILGTTETQYF. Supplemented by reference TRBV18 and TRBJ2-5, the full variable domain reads NAGVMQNPRHLVRRRGQEARLRCSPMKGHSHVYWYRQLPEEGLKFMVYLQKENIIDESGMPKERFSAEFPKEGPSILRIQQVVRGDSAAYFCASSPILGTTETQYFGPGTRLLVL.

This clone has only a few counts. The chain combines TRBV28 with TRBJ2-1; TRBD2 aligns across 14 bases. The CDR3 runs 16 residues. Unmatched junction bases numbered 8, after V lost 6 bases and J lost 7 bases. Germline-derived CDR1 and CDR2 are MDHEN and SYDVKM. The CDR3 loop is CASSTGTSGRWNEQFF. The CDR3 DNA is TGTGCCAGCAGCACCGGGACTAGCGGGAGATGGAATGAGCAGTTCTTC.

The CDR3 is CASSPVPGQKDGELFF. The CDR3 bases are TGTGCCAGCTCACCAGTCCCGGGACAGAAGGACGGGGAGCTGTTTTTT. This chain links TRBV18 with TRBJ2-2, with 7 bases aligning to TRBD1. The CDR3 totals 16 residues. Germline CDR1 KGHSH, CDR2 LQKENI. Trimming cost V 2 bases and J 7 bases; bases outside gene matches: 10.